The 30 T cell receptor beta chains below were found in one sample sequenced in a study of T-cell reconstitution after alpha-beta-depleted transplantation in children. TCRbeta library preparation incorporated unique molecular identifiers. TCRdb passed the PCR reads through MiXCR, listing each CDR3 protein once. The data show 600,000 to 700,000 distinct CDR3 sequences, around 14% seen once. The input for sequencing was PBMCs, taken before TCRalphabeta/CD19-depleted stem cell transplant. The receptor source for this set is a girl aged 2 to 10 with congenital amegakaryocytic thrombocytopenia, due to receive a stem cell transplant.

This clonotype was recorded many times. The chain employs TRBV12-3 or TRBV12-4 and TRBJ2-5; D gene unclear. The CDR3 contains 13 residues. V was cut by 3 bases and J by 5 bases, with 10 bases left in between. The CDR3 DNA sequence: TGTGCCAGCAGTTTTGGGGAAGGGGAGACCCAGTACTTC. As protein: CASSFGEGETQYF.

The V and J genes are TRBV3-1 and TRBJ1-2; D not certain. The CDR3 loop spans 12 amino acids. CDR1 LGHDT and CDR2 YNNKEL come from the germline V gene (reference sequence). V was clipped by 4 bases and J by 1 base, with 4 bases between them. For the CDR3, the DNA is TGTGCCAGCAGCCCGAGTAACTATGGCTACACCTTC. It is translated as CASSPSNYGYTF. Full variable domain (missing parts from reference TRBV3-1 and TRBJ1-2): DTAVSQTPKYLVTQMGNDKSIKCEQNLGHDTMYWYKQDSKKFLKIMFSYNNKELIINETVPNRFSPKSPDKAHLNLHINSLELGDSAVYFCASSPSNYGYTFGSGTRLTVV.

This clonotype has ten or more counts. The chain has TRBV5-6 and TRBJ2-3, with D perhaps matching TRBD2 (6 bases). The length of the CDR3 is 14 residues. V lost 3 bases and J lost 9, with 17 bases in between. Looked up from germline, CDR1 is SGHDT and CDR2 is YYEEEE. The CDR3 is CASSSATLARTQYF. DNA of the CDR3: TGTGCCAGCAGCTCCGCTACACTAGCTAGGACGCAGTATTTT.

This clonotype was seen once. The chain joins TRBV27 to TRBJ2-5; no reliable D call. Germline V CDR1 and CDR2: MNHEY, SMNVEV (reference sequence). CDR3 size: 14 residues. The V and J ends lost 5 bases and 3 bases respectively, with 13 bases between them. The CDR3 spells CASSPERMEETQYF. Written as DNA, the CDR3 is TGTGCCAGCAGTCCCGAACGGATGGAAGAGACCCAGTACTTC.

This clonotype was recorded many times. J is TRBJ1-1 and V is TRBV28, with D uncertain. Per germline, CDR1 MDHEN and CDR2 SYDVKM. This CDR3 is built from 14 residues. V shed 2 bases and J shed 4 bases, with 11 bases lying between them. The CDR3 DNA reads TGTGCCAGCAGTTTAGCGGGAATCGGCACTGAAGCTTTCTTT. This sequence encodes CASSLAGIGTEAFF.

The rearrangement joins TRBV5-1 to TRBJ1-2, with D possibly TRBD1 on 5 matching bases. The germline V and J ends were trimmed by 9 bases and 7 bases, with 16 bases remaining between them. In germline, CDR1 is SGHRS, CDR2 YFSETQ. This CDR3 has 12 amino acids. The CDR3 protein is CATPRRGIGYTF. In DNA form, the CDR3 reads TGCGCCACCCCTCGGCGGGGCATTGGCTACACCTTC.

This clonotype was seen repeatedly, ten times or more. The CDR3 coding sequence is TGTGCCAGCACGCTTAGAGCGGGAGGTGAGCAGTTCTTC. Translating gives CASTLRAGGEQFF. The gene calls are TRBV9 and TRBJ2-1; 9 bases are shared with TRBD2. Germline lookup yields CDR1 SGDLS and CDR2 YYNGEE. The CDR3 is 13 residues long. V lost 6 bases to trimming and J lost 9 bases; unmatched junction nucleotides: 7.

The chain has TRBV3-1 and TRBJ2-1, with TRBD2 as a possible D gene (5 bases). The CDR3 is 16 residues long. CDR1 and CDR2 (germline): LGHDT, YNNKEL (reference sequence). Trimming took off 4 bases at V and 7 bases at J, with 20 bases between the two ends. The CDR3 reads CASSPEVGPDWNEQFF. The DNA for the CDR3 is TGTGCCAGCAGCCCCGAGGTAGGGCCGGACTGGAATGAGCAGTTCTTC.

This clonotype was seen repeatedly, ten times or more. The chain has TRBV27 and TRBJ1-1; 7 bases map to TRBD1. The CDR3 runs to 15 residues. Germline CDR1 MNHEY, CDR2 SMNVEV (reference sequence). The J segment lost 1 base and the V segment lost 3 bases, leaving 5 bases of the junction unmatched. The CDR3 is CASSFRGGRNTEAFF. The CDR3 nucleotides read TGTGCCAGCAGTTTCAGGGGGGGAAGGAACACTGAAGCTTTCTTT.

This clonotype showed up many times. This chain joins TRBV12-3 or TRBV12-4 and TRBJ1-2, with D tentatively TRBD1 (5 bases). V lost 7 bases and J 6 bases, leaving 18 bases between the germline ends. This CDR3 is built from 14 residues. The CDR3 is CASTPLGPWDGYTF. CDR3 DNA sequence: TGTGCCAGCACCCCTTTGGGGCCGTGGGATGGCTACACCTTC.

The chain joins TRBV29-1 to TRBJ2-5; tentative D call: TRBD2 (7 bases). This CDR3 has 14 amino acids. Per germline, CDR1 SQVTM and CDR2 ANQGSEA. Trimming took 6 bases from V and 5 from J, leaving 19 bases between them. CDR3 coding DNA: TGCAGCGTGGGACGATCCAGGGGAGGGGAGACCCAGTACTTC. Amino acids: CSVGRSRGGETQYF.

This clonotype was detected only a few times. The chain uses TRBV5-1 and TRBJ2-5; 15 nucleotides line up with TRBD2. With 4 bases clipped from V and 4 bases from J, the junction kept 5 bases outside the gene matches. Germline CDR1 is SGHRS and CDR2 is YFSETQ. The CDR3 is made up of 16 amino acids. The CDR3 DNA is TGCGCCAGCAGCCCTCGGACTAGCGGGAGGGGAGAGACCCAGTACTTC. As protein: CASSPRTSGRGETQYF.

At least ten counts were recorded for this clonotype. The chain carries TRBV11-2 and TRBJ2-1; the match to TRBD2 covers 7 bases. Germline CDR1 SGHAT, CDR2 FQNNGV. Trimming removed 1 base from V and 2 bases from J; junction bases left unmatched: 5. This CDR3 is built from 16 residues. This CDR3 reads CASSLVPSGAYNEQFF. The DNA of the CDR3 is TGTGCCAGCAGCTTAGTCCCTAGCGGCGCCTACAATGAGCAGTTCTTC.

This clonotype has a count of ten or more. The rearrangement joins TRBV12-3 or TRBV12-4 to TRBJ2-3, with D maybe TRBD2 (6 bases). The CDR3 totals 14 residues. Trimming stripped 6 bases from V and 5 bases from J, with 15 bases between. The CDR3 here is CASRTGVGKDTQYF. DNA for the CDR3: TGTGCCAGCAGAACGGGAGTTGGGAAAGATACGCAGTATTTT.

This clonotype has a count of ten or more. This chain uses TRBV30 with TRBJ2-3; TRBD1 matches 7 bases. This CDR3 spans 14 amino acids. CDR1 is GTSNPN, CDR2 SVGIG, per germline (reference sequence). The V segment lost 4 bases and the J segment 2 bases; nucleotides outside the gene matches: 6. CDR3 sequence (DNA): TGTGCCTGGACTCGACAGGGTAACACAGATACGCAGTATTTT. Its translation: CAWTRQGNTDTQYF.

In this sample, this clonotype turned up a few times. The chain has TRBV10-3 and TRBJ2-1; 11 bases match TRBD1. After removal of 3 bases from V and 7 bases from J, the junction contained 5 bases not matched to a gene. The CDR3 is 15 amino acids. The germline V gene has CDR1 ENHRY and CDR2 SYGVKD. The CDR3 DNA sequence: TGTGCCATCAGTGATCCCGGGACAGGGGGTAATGAGCAGTTCTTC. This encodes CAISDPGTGGNEQFF.

This clonotype occurred a few times. The chain carries TRBV12-3 or TRBV12-4 and TRBJ2-1; 10 bases line up with TRBD2. This CDR3 has 14 amino acids. The V segment lost 7 bases and the J segment 5 bases; nucleotides outside the gene matches: 5. The chain's CDR3 is CASTPSGRNNEQFF. The CDR3 DNA reads as TGTGCCAGCACCCCTAGCGGGAGAAACAATGAGCAGTTCTTC.

This clonotype occurred many times. The chain links TRBV6-5 to TRBJ1-3; no firm D call. The CDR3 is 14 residues long. The germline gives CDR1 MNHEY, CDR2 SVGAGI. The ends were cut back, 0 bases at V and 6 bases at J, with 9 bases in the middle. The CDR3 nucleotides read TGTGCCAGCAGTTACTCCAGACTCGTAAACACCATATATTTT. This sequence encodes CASSYSRLVNTIYF.

This clonotype was found many times. The rearrangement joins TRBV12-3 or TRBV12-4 to TRBJ2-1; TRBD2 aligns across 13 bases. The J segment lost 10 bases and the V segment lost 7 bases, leaving 10 bases of the junction unmatched. This CDR3 comprises 15 residues. CDR3 amino acids: CASIPGGLAGDEQFF. The CDR3 DNA reads as TGTGCCAGCATTCCAGGTGGACTAGCGGGAGACGAGCAGTTCTTC.

The sample holds a few counts of this clonotype. The chain employs TRBV29-1 and TRBJ2-1, with 13 bases aligning to TRBD2. V lost 7 bases to trimming and J lost 7 bases; unmatched junction nucleotides: 4. Germline assignment: CDR1 SQVTM and CDR2 ANQGSEA. This CDR3 has 13 residues. The CDR3, as DNA: TGCAGCGCGGGACTAGCGGGAATGAATGAGCAGTTCTTC. Translating it yields CSAGLAGMNEQFF.

The chain employs TRBV3-1 and TRBJ2-1; 15 bases map to TRBD2. With V trimmed by 4 bases and J by 10 bases, 8 bases remained unmatched. Germline CDR1 LGHDT, CDR2 YNNKEL (reference sequence). The CDR3 totals 16 residues. The CDR3 reads CASSLGLAGGLREQFF. CDR3 coding DNA: TGTGCCAGCAGCCTTGGACTAGCGGGAGGGTTACGGGAGCAGTTCTTC.

This clonotype was seen a single time. J is TRBJ2-5 and V is TRBV28; D not resolved. The germline gives CDR1 MDHEN, CDR2 SYDVKM. The CDR3 consists of 14 residues. Trimming took off 5 bases at V and 2 bases at J, with 12 bases between the two ends. The DNA for the CDR3 is TGTGCCAGCAGTATTAGCCAGGCACAAGAGACCCAGTACTTC. Encoded protein: CASSISQAQETQYF.

The chain couples TRBV5-1 to TRBJ1-1; no reliable D call. Trimming shortened V by 4 bases and J by 4 bases, and 14 bases separated the two germline ends. This CDR3 is built from 14 residues. Germline V lookup: CDR1 SGHRS, CDR2 YFSETQ. CDR3 coding DNA: TGCGCCAGCAGCCCACAGAGTGCTAGCACTGAAGCTTTCTTT. Translating gives CASSPQSASTEAFF.

In its sample, this clonotype was seen many times. V usage is TRBV20-1 and J usage is TRBJ2-1; no definite D call. Germline V lookup: CDR1 DFQATT, CDR2 SNEGSKA (reference sequence). The CDR3 extends over 11 amino acids. Trimming took off 4 bases at V and 8 bases at J, with 9 bases between the two ends. This chain's CDR3 is CSATEVDEQFF. CDR3 DNA sequence: TGCAGTGCTACAGAGGTGGATGAGCAGTTCTTC.

In its sample, this clonotype was seen many times. This rearrangement joins TRBV20-1 to TRBJ1-1; D is possibly TRBD1 (5 bases). The CDR3 sequence is 14 residues long. CDR1 and CDR2 from the germline V gene are DFQATT and SNEGSKA (reference sequence). With 4 bases removed from V and 4 bases from J, the gap between germline ends came to 16 bases. The CDR3 DNA follows: TGCAGTGCTAACGCCGGGGCCGAGGCCACTGAAGCTTTCTTT. The encoded protein is CSANAGAEATEAFF.

CDR3 coding DNA: TGCAGTGCGATGCGGGACTCCTACGAGCAGTACTTC. It specifies CSAMRDSYEQYF. This chain connects TRBV20-1 to TRBJ2-7; a weak D match, TRBD2 (6 bases). Germline V gives CDR1 DFQATT, CDR2 SNEGSKA (reference sequence). The V end was cut by 6 bases, the J end by 0 bases, with 9 bases between. The CDR3 consists of 12 residues.

At least ten counts were recorded for this clonotype. The DNA is left out, because the CDR3 cannot be placed on it with certainty; the CDR3 is given as TCRdb lists it. The chain is built from TRBV5-1 and TRBJ1-6. In germline, CDR1 is SGHRS, CDR2 YFSETQ. The CDR3 is 19 amino acids long, termini counted. CDR3 protein: CASSLVFWQRNAVDSPLHF.

V is TRBV12-3 or TRBV12-4 and J is TRBJ2-6; D could derive from TRBD1 or TRBD2 (5 bases each). Trimming removed 6 bases at V and 4 bases at J, with 22 bases between. The CDR3 has 18 amino acids. The CDR3 DNA reads as TGTGCCAGCAGCTTCCTTGTGGGACGGACCCCGGGGGCCAACGTCCTGACTTTC. The encoded protein is CASSFLVGRTPGANVLTF.

This clonotype was recorded at least ten times. The chain combines TRBV27 with TRBJ2-1, with D possibly TRBD2 on 6 matching bases. The germline gives CDR1 MNHEY, CDR2 SMNVEV (reference sequence). Trimming removed 3 bases at V and 4 bases at J, with 13 bases between. The CDR3 runs 15 residues. The DNA of the CDR3 is TGTGCCAGCAGTTTTTCTGGCGGGATGTACAATGAGCAGTTCTTC. It yields the protein CASSFSGGMYNEQFF.

This chain connects TRBV24-1 to TRBJ2-7, with 13 bases identical to TRBD2. V shed 8 bases, J shed 0 bases, and the junction held 6 bases outside the gene matches. This CDR3 region has 16 residues. Germline CDR1 reads KGHDR; CDR2 reads SFDVKD. For the CDR3, the DNA is TGTGCCACCAACCCGACTAGCGGGAGGTCCTCCTACGAGCAGTACTTC. It yields the protein CATNPTSGRSSYEQYF.